This is a list of T cell receptor beta chains from one sample in a study of blood T cell repertoires in COVID-19. Method: immunoSEQ multiplex PCR; TCRdb's copy keeps in-frame clones and lacks some. The top ten hold over 5% of the sample, which has about 300,000 clones, over 80% seen once. Sequenced input: peripheral blood. The receptors originated from a woman between 50 and 59 years old with COVID-19, enrolled during active disease. The CDR3 runs from the conserved cysteine through the conserved F or W. A D gene is named only where the DNA matches it firmly. Clone size is stated in some rows and not others, as once, few, many or a class when expanded.

CDR3 DNA | CDR3 protein | clone size | J gene | V gene | D gene
TGTGCCATCAGTGGTGGGGAGTACAAGCAGCAGTACTTC | CAISGGEYKQQYF | NA | TRBJ2-7 | TRBV10-3 | NA
TGCGCCAGCAGCCAAGATACGAGGCGGGCAGGGGGGGAAAAACTGTTTTTT | CASSQDTRRAGGEKLFF | NA | TRBJ1-4 | TRBV4-3 | TRBD1
TGTGCCAGCAGCGGAGGAGTCGACCAGCCCCAGCATTTT | CASSGGVDQPQHF | NA | TRBJ1-5 | TRBV9 | NA
TGTGCCAGCAGTGAATGGGCGGGGGGTACCTCACCCCTCCACTTT | CASSEWAGGTSPLHF | once | TRBJ1-6 | TRBV25-1 | NA
TGTGCCAGTAGTATCGCAGGATATGGCTACACCTTC | CASSIAGYGYTF | NA | TRBJ1-2 | TRBV19 | NA
TGTGCCAGCAGCGTAGCTAGCGGAAGAACCGGGGAGCTGTTTTTT | CASSVASGRTGELFF | few | TRBJ2-2 | TRBV9 | TRBD2
TGTGCCAGCAGCCACTTTGGGCCTAGCGGGAGAGGGGGCTCCTACGAGCAGTACTTC | CASSHFGPSGRGGSYEQYF | NA | TRBJ2-7 | TRBV7-6 | TRBD2
TGTGCCAGCAGCTTGGGGGGGCCCACAGATACGCAGTATTTT | CASSLGGPTDTQYF | NA | TRBJ2-3 | TRBV11-2 | NA
TGTGCCAGCAGCATTTTACAGGGGGCGAACTATGGCTACACCTTC | CASSILQGANYGYTF | NA | TRBJ1-2 | TRBV7-9 | TRBD1
TGTGCCAGCAGCATCGGACAGCCATCCTACGAGCAGTACTTC | CASSIGQPSYEQYF | NA | TRBJ2-7 | TRBV11-2 | NA
TGTGCCAGCGGGGCGGGAGGACCGACCGAGACCCAGTACTTC | CASGAGGPTETQYF | NA | TRBJ2-5 | TRBV6-5 | TRBD2
TGTGCCAGCAGCCAAGGACTCAAGCAGTACTTC | CASSQGLKQYF | NA | TRBJ2-7 | TRBV12-3/TRBV12-4 | NA
TGTGCCAGCAGCTCTCAGGGGTACAATGAGCAGTTCTTC | CASSSQGYNEQFF | NA | TRBJ2-1 | TRBV7-3 | NA
TGTGCCAGTAGTATAGTGGACAGGGCCCATGGCTACACCTTC | CASSIVDRAHGYTF | NA | TRBJ1-2 | TRBV19 | TRBD1
TGTGCCAGTAGTAGCGGACAGGGGGCTGGTGGCTACACCTTC | CASSSGQGAGGYTF | NA | TRBJ1-2 | TRBV19 | TRBD1
TGTGCCAGCAGCCCGACCGGGACTCCAGTAAGAGAGACCCAGTACTTC | CASSPTGTPVRETQYF | NA | TRBJ2-5 | TRBV7-2 | NA
TGTGCCAGTAACCCAGAAAGGAACAGGCACTATGGCTACACCTTC | CASNPERNRHYGYTF | NA | TRBJ1-2 | TRBV19 | NA
TGTGCCAGCAGTCGGGGAGGCTATACTAACTATGGCTACACCTTC | CASSRGGYTNYGYTF | NA | TRBJ1-2 | TRBV6-5 | NA
TGTGCCTCCCAGGGATACGGTGGTAATGAAAAACTGTTTTTT | CASQGYGGNEKLFF | once | TRBJ1-4 | TRBV30 | NA
TGTGCCAGCAGTGAATTAACTAGCGGGAGACCACCGTACGAGCAGTACTTC | CASSELTSGRPPYEQYF | once | TRBJ2-7 | TRBV6-1 | TRBD2
TGTGCCAGCATCTTATCGGGGGGGTCGGGGACTGAAGCTTTCTTT | CASILSGGSGTEAFF | NA | TRBJ1-1 | TRBV27 | NA
TGTGCCAGCAGCCCTAAGACTAATGGCTACACCTTC | CASSPKTNGYTF | NA | TRBJ1-2 | TRBV7-8 | NA
TGTGCCACCCAGGACAGGGGTAGCAATCAGCCCCAGCATTTT | CATQDRGSNQPQHF | NA | TRBJ1-5 | TRBV24-1 | TRBD1
TGTGCCAGCAGCTCGGGCCAAGCGGAATACAATGAGCAGTTCTTC | CASSSGQAEYNEQFF | NA | TRBJ2-1 | TRBV5-4 | NA
TGTGCCAGCAGCCTGTCCGGGACAGGGAGCTATGGCTACACCTTC | CASSLSGTGSYGYTF | NA | TRBJ1-2 | TRBV3-1/TRBV3-2 | TRBD1
TGTGCCACCAGTGATCCGCGGGGGGCTGGAAACACCATATATTTT | CATSDPRGAGNTIYF | once | TRBJ1-3 | TRBV24-1 | NA
TGCGCCAGCAGCCCAAGACAGACCTACGAGCAGTACTTC | CASSPRQTYEQYF | NA | TRBJ2-7 | TRBV5-1 | NA
TGCGCCAGCAGCTTATTGGCTAGCGGGGTCAATGAGCAGTTCTTC | CASSLLASGVNEQFF | NA | TRBJ2-1 | TRBV5-1 | TRBD2
TGTGCCAGCAGCCAGACAGGGAATGGCAATCAGCCCCAGCATTTT | CASSQTGNGNQPQHF | NA | TRBJ1-5 | TRBV7-9 | TRBD1
TGTGCCAGCAGCTCGACTAGTTACAATGAGCAGTTCTTC | CASSSTSYNEQFF | NA | TRBJ2-1 | TRBV11-2 | NA
TGTGCCTGGAGTCCGGGAGGGGGAGGGCCCACAGATACGCAGTATTTT | CAWSPGGGGPTDTQYF | NA | TRBJ2-3 | TRBV30 | TRBD2
TGTGCCAGCAGTATACAGGGAATCACTGAAGCTTTCTTT | CASSIQGITEAFF | NA | TRBJ1-1 | TRBV2 | NA
TGTGCCAGCAGCTCGACAGGGTGGGGGTTGTCTTTAGATACGCAGTATTTT | CASSSTGWGLSLDTQYF | NA | TRBJ2-3 | TRBV11-3 | TRBD1
TGTGCCAGCAGCTTAGACAGGGTTTATGGCTACACCTTC | CASSLDRVYGYTF | NA | TRBJ1-2 | TRBV7-3 | TRBD1
TGTGCCAGCAGTCGGGACTTTGAGCAGTTCTTC | CASSRDFEQFF | NA | TRBJ2-1 | TRBV6-5 | NA
TGTGCCAGCAGCAGCAGGGGGCGGATGGAAGGCTACACCTTC | CASSSRGRMEGYTF | NA | TRBJ1-2 | TRBV25-1 | TRBD1
TGCAGCGGGGTAGGACAGGCCACTGAAGCTTTCTTT | CSGVGQATEAFF | NA | TRBJ1-1 | TRBV29-1 | TRBD1
TGCGCCAGCAGCGGCTCACAGGGGGCAGGGGAAAAACTGTTTTTT | CASSGSQGAGEKLFF | NA | TRBJ1-4 | TRBV5-1 | TRBD1
TGCAGCGTTGATGGACATCCCGCCGAAGACACCATATATTTT | CSVDGHPAEDTIYF | NA | TRBJ1-3 | TRBV29-1 | NA
TGTGCCAGCAGCTTACAAGGTCTGGGAGCTGGAAACACCATATATTTT | CASSLQGLGAGNTIYF | NA | TRBJ1-3 | TRBV5-4 | NA
TGTGCCAGCTCACCACTTATGGGAAGGGGACAGTATATTAATGAAAAACTGTTTTTT | CASSPLMGRGQYINEKLFF | NA | TRBJ1-4 | TRBV18 | TRBD1
TGCGCCAGCAGCTTTAATGTGGGGGCTGAGACCCAGTACTTC | CASSFNVGAETQYF | once | TRBJ2-5 | TRBV5-1 | NA
TGCGCCAGCAGCTCGAAAGCACAGAACTTGAACACTGAAGCTTTCTTT | CASSSKAQNLNTEAFF | NA | TRBJ1-1 | TRBV5-1 | NA
TGTGCCACCGGACTAGCGGGATTCGACACCGGGGAGCTGTTTTTT | CATGLAGFDTGELFF | once | TRBJ2-2 | TRBV19 | TRBD2
TGTGCCAGCAGTTTATCCAGACAGGGGTGGTCACCCCTCCACTTT | CASSLSRQGWSPLHF | NA | TRBJ1-6 | TRBV27 | TRBD1
TGTGCCAGCAGCATCGGGGGTGCAACTAATGAAAAACTGTTTTTT | CASSIGGATNEKLFF | once | TRBJ1-4 | TRBV2 | NA
TGTGCCATCGGCGAGGACTACGAGCAGTACTTC | CAIGEDYEQYF | NA | TRBJ2-7 | TRBV10-3 | NA
TGTGCCAGCAGCTTACGCGGAAGTGAAAACTATGGCTACACCTTC | CASSLRGSENYGYTF | once | TRBJ1-2 | TRBV11-3 | NA
TGTGCCAGCAGTGGAGGGGGGGCGGTCGGGGAGCTGTTTTTT | CASSGGGAVGELFF | NA | TRBJ2-2 | TRBV2 | NA
TGTGCCATCAGTGAGTCGAACCTAGCGGGAGGACAAGGCTACAATGAGCAGTTCTTC | CAISESNLAGGQGYNEQFF | NA | TRBJ2-1 | TRBV10-3 | TRBD2
TGTGCCAGCAGCCAAGCGCGAGAGGGACTAGCGGGACCCTACGAGCAGTACTTC | CASSQAREGLAGPYEQYF | NA | TRBJ2-7 | TRBV3-1/TRBV3-2 | TRBD2
TGTGCCAGCAGCCCTGGGGGGGCCGGGAATCAGCCCCAGCATTTT | CASSPGGAGNQPQHF | few | TRBJ1-5 | TRBV5-6 | NA
TGTGCCACCAGCAGAGATAGGGGCCCCTACGAGCAGTACTTC | CATSRDRGPYEQYF | few | TRBJ2-7 | TRBV15 | NA
TGCGCCAGCAGCGCCGTAGGACTAGCGGGAGCTTCCGAGCAGTACTTC | CASSAVGLAGASEQYF | once | TRBJ2-7 | TRBV5-1 | TRBD2
TGTGCCTGGAGTGTCGAGAAATCAAATTCACCCCTCCACTTT | CAWSVEKSNSPLHF | NA | TRBJ1-6 | TRBV30 | NA
TGTGCCAGCAGCCCCCGGGACAGCGGGAGGGGGAGAGATACGCAGTATTTT | CASSPRDSGRGRDTQYF | NA | TRBJ2-3 | TRBV9 | TRBD2
TGTGCCAGCAGCCAAAGGGAGACAGGGCTCCCTTTGGGATATAATTCACCCCTCCACTTT | CASSQRETGLPLGYNSPLHF | NA | TRBJ1-6 | TRBV3-1/TRBV3-2 | TRBD1
TGTGCCAGCAGTGGCTTTAGCAATCAGCCCCAGCATTTT | CASSGFSNQPQHF | NA | TRBJ1-5 | TRBV6-2/TRBV6-3 | NA
TGTGCCACCAGCAGAGATCCATCAGGGTCCGCCGGGGAGCTGTTTTTT | CATSRDPSGSAGELFF | NA | TRBJ2-2 | TRBV15 | NA
TGTGCCAGCAGTCGAGGCCCTGGGGCAGGCGACAATGAGCAGTTCTTC | CASSRGPGAGDNEQFF | NA | TRBJ2-1 | TRBV25-1 | NA